This entry lists 18 T cell receptor beta chains sequenced from one sample in a study of blood T cell repertoires in COVID-19. The protocol was immunoSEQ multiplex PCR, while the TCRdb copy is restricted to in-frame clones and leaves out a portion. Of 150,000 to 200,000 clones listed, just under 80% were seen once; the top ten hold around 13%. Sequencing was carried out using peripheral blood. All receptors derive from a woman of 80 years or more with acute or convalescent COVID-19.

The table lists this clone with a count of one. The rearrangement joins TRBV4-2 to TRBJ2-4, with a weak D call TRBD2 (5 bases). V was trimmed by 1 base and J by 5 bases, leaving 9 bases between them. CDR1 is LGHNA, CDR2 YNFKEQ, per germline. The CDR3 covers 14 residues. In DNA, the CDR3 is TGTGCCAGCAGCCAAGGAGGAGCGGAAAACATTCAGTACTTC. This encodes CASSQGGAENIQYF.

The rearrangement links TRBV5-6 to TRBJ2-7; 8 positions match TRBD1. The V and J ends lost 5 bases and 0 bases, in that order; junction bases with no gene match: 1. This CDR3 is 13 amino acids long. Germline loops: CDR1 SGHDT, CDR2 YYEEEE. DNA for the CDR3: TGTGCCAGCAGAGGGACAGGCTCCTACGAGCAGTACTTC. It specifies CASRGTGSYEQYF.

The chain is built from TRBV7-2 and TRBJ2-3; 8 nucleotides align to TRBD2. Trimming removed 5 bases from V and 4 bases from J; junction bases left unmatched: 11. CDR1 SGHTA and CDR2 FQGNSA come from the germline V gene. CDR3 size: 16 residues. The CDR3 region has the DNA TGTGCCAGCAGCACCCAAGGCGGGGGGACCCCAGATACGCAGTATTTT. This gives the protein CASSTQGGGTPDTQYF. Complete variable domain (other parts from reference TRBV7-2 and TRBJ2-3): GAGVSQSPSNKVTEKGKDVELRCDPISGHTALYWYRQSLGQGLEFLIYFQGNSAPDKSGLPSDRFSAERTGGSVSTLTIQRTQQEDSAVYLCASSTQGGGTPDTQYFGPGTRLTVL.

J is TRBJ2-2 and V is TRBV6-5; 9 bases fit TRBD1. The length of the CDR3 is 14 residues. Germline CDR1 reads MNHEY; CDR2 reads SVGAGI. J lost 5 bases, V lost 3 bases, and 1 base had no gene match. This CDR3 reads CASSYDRGTGELFF. Written as DNA, the CDR3 is TGTGCCAGCAGTTATGACAGGGGGACCGGGGAGCTGTTTTTT.

This chain joins TRBV29-1 and TRBJ2-7; 9 bases line up with TRBD1. Trimming removed 3 bases from V and 4 bases from J; junction bases left unmatched: 4. Germline values: CDR1 SQVTM, CDR2 ANQGSEA. This CDR3 comprises 13 residues. CDR3 amino acids: CSVETDRGYEQYF. The CDR3, as DNA: TGCAGCGTTGAGACGGACAGGGGTTACGAGCAGTACTTC.

The table lists this clone with a few counts. This chain joins TRBV2 and TRBJ2-7; D is possibly TRBD2 (6 bases). Trimming removed 4 bases from V and 5 bases from J, with 15 bases in between. The germline V gene has CDR1 SNHLY and CDR2 FYNNEI. This CDR3 region has 14 residues. This CDR3 reads CASSVGGAVHEQYF. The CDR3 nucleotides read TGTGCCAGCAGTGTAGGAGGGGCTGTGCACGAGCAGTACTTC.

The genes are TRBV29-1 and TRBJ1-2; TRBD1 agrees at 10 bases. Germline trimming cut 6 bases from V and 4 bases from J; bases unmatched to any gene: 5. CDR3 length equals 13 residues. Germline CDR1 and CDR2: SQVTM and ANQGSEA. As DNA, the CDR3 is TGCAGCGTGACAGGGGGCGTTAGCTATGGCTACACCTTC. Protein: CSVTGGVSYGYTF.

The chain is built from TRBV11-3 and TRBJ2-7; D is possibly TRBD2 (5 bases). CDR1 SGHNT and CDR2 YENEEA come from the germline V gene. The CDR3 is 15 amino acids. The ends were cut back, 1 base at V and 3 bases at J, with 13 bases in the middle. CDR3 region: CASSLASGINYEQYF. CDR3 DNA: TGTGCCAGCAGCTTAGCCTCCGGGATCAACTACGAGCAGTACTTC.

The rearrangement joins TRBV5-1 to TRBJ2-1, with D possibly being TRBD2 (6 bases). Trimming stripped 1 base from V and 3 bases from J, with 11 bases between. The CDR3 loop spans 15 amino acids. Germline loops: CDR1 SGHRS, CDR2 YFSETQ. CDR3 in amino acids: CASSLFGTGYNEQFF. The CDR3 nucleotides are TGCGCCAGCAGCTTGTTCGGGACTGGCTACAATGAGCAGTTCTTC.

The V call is TRBV11-3, the J call TRBJ2-2; D not resolved. Trimming took off 6 bases at V and 1 base at J, with 12 bases between the two ends. The CDR3 has 15 amino acids. Germline V gene sequence: CDR1 SGHNT, CDR2 YENEEA. For the CDR3, the DNA is TGTGCCAGCAGTCCCTCGGCGGTGAACACCGGGGAGCTGTTTTTT. It is translated as CASSPSAVNTGELFF.

This clone has just a few counts. This chain uses TRBV5-6 with TRBJ2-2; 15 nucleotides agree with TRBD2. Germline V gene lookup returns CDR1 SGHDT and CDR2 YYEEEE. V dropped 4 bases and J dropped 4; count of bases not matched to a gene: 8. The CDR3 has 18 amino acids. CDR3 amino acids: CASSRTSGGAPGTGELFF. CDR3 bases: TGTGCCAGCAGCCGGACTAGCGGGGGGGCCCCCGGCACCGGGGAGCTGTTTTTT.

This chain uses TRBV2 with TRBJ1-5; 10 bases line up with TRBD1. Germline lookup yields CDR1 SNHLY and CDR2 FYNNEI. The J segment lost 7 bases and the V segment lost 8 bases, leaving 8 bases of the junction unmatched. The CDR3 runs to 14 residues. Here the CDR3 reads CASSGTGEIQPQHF. The CDR3 DNA reads TGTGCCAGCTCCGGGACAGGGGAAATACAGCCCCAGCATTTT.

V usage is TRBV11-3 and J usage is TRBJ2-1; 13 bases match TRBD2. J lost 4 bases, V lost 5 bases, and 8 bases had no gene match. Germline CDR1 and CDR2: SGHNT and YENEEA. The CDR3 runs 17 residues. The CDR3 coding sequence is TGTGCCAGCAGCCCCTCCGGGACTAGCGGGATATACAATGAGCAGTTCTTC. It codes for CASSPSGTSGIYNEQFF.

This chain joins TRBV27 and TRBJ2-7; D might be TRBD2 (6 bases). V lost 4 bases, J lost 0 bases, and 10 bases lay in between. The CDR3 length is 14 residues. Germline CDR1 reads MNHEY; CDR2 reads SMNVEV (reference sequence). CDR3 protein: CASSSGLFSYEQYF. DNA of the CDR3: TGTGCCAGCAGTTCCGGACTATTCTCCTACGAGCAGTACTTC.

Only one count was recorded for this clone. The chain couples TRBV4-1 to TRBJ2-6; the D gene is possibly TRBD2 (5 bases). V was trimmed by 1 base and J by 0 bases, leaving 10 bases between them. Per germline, CDR1 MGHRA and CDR2 YSYEKL. This CDR3 has 17 residues. CDR3 sequence (DNA): TGCGCCAGCAGCCAAGCGGGCAGCGGCTCTGGGGCCAACGTCCTGACTTTC. Protein sequence: CASSQAGSGSGANVLTF.

This rearrangement joins TRBV29-1 to TRBJ1-2; D uncertain. The CDR3 covers 12 residues. The ends were cut back, 4 bases at V and 2 bases at J, with 8 bases in the middle. CDR1 is SQVTM, CDR2 ANQGSEA, per germline. Here the CDR3 reads CSVVSRNYGYTF. The CDR3 nucleotides read TGCAGCGTTGTCTCACGGAACTATGGCTACACCTTC.

This sequence joins TRBV6-6 and TRBJ1-5; the match to TRBD1 covers 7 bases. The CDR3 totals 16 residues. The germline gives CDR1 MNHNY, CDR2 SVGAGI (reference sequence). The J segment lost 3 bases and the V segment lost 10 bases, leaving 15 bases of the junction unmatched. This chain's CDR3 is CATRSPGQSFNQPQHF. CDR3 DNA: TGTGCCACCCGTTCCCCGGGACAGTCATTCAATCAGCCCCAGCATTTT.

This rearrangement joins TRBV19 to TRBJ1-1; TRBD1 matches at 9 bases. This CDR3 has 15 amino acids. V was pared by 5 bases and J by 2 bases, with 6 bases of the junction left unmatched. From germline, CDR1 is LNHDA and CDR2 SQIVND (reference sequence). CDR3 in DNA: TGTGCCAGTAGTCCACAGGGGGCGGGTAACACTGAAGCTTTCTTT. As protein: CASSPQGAGNTEAFF.